This TCR beta chain was recovered during a study of PD-1 blockade in classical Hodgkin lymphoma. Study at large: Treatment was intravenous nivolumab, 3 mg/kg every 2 weeks, until progression.

There was relapse after autologous stem cell transplantation in every patient, and there was variation in brentuximab vedotin exposure. Only in-frame clones appear in the TCRdb table, and some are missing; sequencing was by immunoSEQ multiplex PCR. Among some 10,000 clones listed, approximately 85% were seen once. CDR3 length: 12 amino acids. Between the trimmed V and J ends, which lost 8 bases and 1 base, there was a span of 7 bases. Germline-derived CDR1 and CDR2 are SGHTA and FQGTGA. This TCR was sampled from a human donor with classical Hodgkin lymphoma. The sample was peripheral blood mononuclear cells (PBMCs), taken at baseline. This chain uses TRBV7-3 with TRBJ2-3; D gene unclear. The CDR3 nucleotides read TGTGCCAGCGGCCAGGGCACAGATACGCAGTATTTT. It translates to CASGQGTDTQYF.